The 27 T cell receptor beta chains reported below all come from one sample, sequenced in a study of regulatory T cells in long-lasting Graves disease. Time point meaning: persistent/refractory GD, antithyroid drugs over 5 years with positive TRAb. The authors made the TCR library using RNA they extracted from PBMCs. iRepertoire HTBI primers and Arm-PCR of CDR3 regions built TCR beta libraries. TCRdb used MiXCR to reprocess the multiplex PCR reads, holding one entry per CDR3 protein. The table has approximately 690,000 distinct CDR3 sequences, 30% seen once. The sequenced sample was peripheral blood mononuclear cells (PBMCs), obtained when the disease was refractory, from a patient treated with antithyroid drugs. These receptor sequences come from a female donor with Graves disease.

The chain has TRBV12-5 and TRBJ2-7; a weak D match, TRBD1 (5 bases). The CDR3 runs 13 residues. The germline gives CDR1 LGHNT, CDR2 FRNRAP. Trimming removed 1 base at V and 4 bases at J, with 8 bases between. CDR3: CASGLETGYEQYF. CDR3 sequence (DNA): TGTGCTAGTGGTTTGGAAACAGGATACGAGCAGTACTTC.

The sample holds many counts of this clonotype. The J gene is TRBJ2-7, the V gene TRBV6-1, with 7 bases identical to TRBD1. The CDR3 is made up of 11 amino acids. Germline V gives CDR1 MNHNS, CDR2 SASEGT. J gave up 6 bases and V 6 bases, and 2 bases lay outside the gene matches. In DNA, the CDR3 is TGTGCCAGCAGCAGACAGGGCGAGCAGTACTTC. Translating it yields CASSRQGEQYF.

This clonotype was counted a few times. This sequence joins TRBV29-1 and TRBJ1-1; D not resolved. Germline CDR1 reads SQVTM; CDR2 reads ANQGSEA. The ends were cut back, 3 bases at V and 4 bases at J, with 6 bases in the middle. The CDR3 sequence is 11 residues long. CDR3 DNA: TGCAGCGTTGAGACAAGCACTGAAGCTTTCTTT. As protein: CSVETSTEAFF.

This chain links TRBV13 with TRBJ2-7, with D possibly matching TRBD2 (5 bases). From germline, CDR1 is PRHDT and CDR2 FYEKMQ (reference sequence). The CDR3 loop spans 14 amino acids. Deletions cut 3 bases from V and 4 bases from J, with 13 bases between. The CDR3 DNA is TGTGCCAGCAGCTTCCTTGGACTGAATTACGAGCAGTACTTC. The encoded protein is CASSFLGLNYEQYF. Full variable domain (outside the CDR3, taken from reference TRBV13 and TRBJ2-7): AAGVIQSPRHLIKEKRETATLKCYPIPRHDTVYWYQQGPGQDPQFLISFYEKMQSDKGSIPDRFSAQQFSDYHSELNMSSLELGDSALYFCASSFLGLNYEQYFGPGTRLTVT.

This chain uses TRBV3-1 with TRBJ1-1; D unclear. The V gene lost 0 bases and the J gene lost 3 bases, with 8 bases spanning the gap. The CDR3 has 14 residues. The germline CDR1 and CDR2 sequences are LGHDT and YNNKEL (reference sequence). CDR3 nucleotide sequence: TGTGCCAGCAGCCAAGATGTTGAATACACTGAAGCTTTCTTT. Translated: CASSQDVEYTEAFF.

This clonotype was seen only a few times. The J gene is TRBJ2-7, the V gene TRBV30, with D perhaps given as TRBD1 or TRBD2 (6 bases each). Germline V gene sequence: CDR1 GTSNPN, CDR2 SVGIG (reference sequence). The CDR3 totals 14 residues. The V end lost 0 bases, the J end lost 3 bases, and 12 bases lay between the germline ends. The CDR3 spells CAWSVRGGLYEQYF. The CDR3, as DNA: TGTGCCTGGAGTGTACGAGGGGGACTCTACGAGCAGTACTTC. Supplemented by reference TRBV30 and TRBJ2-7, the full variable domain reads SQTIHQWPATLVQPVGSPLSLECTVEGTSNPNLYWYRQAAGRGLQLLFYSVGIGQISSEVPQNLSASRPQDRQFILSSKKLLLSDSGFYLCAWSVRGGLYEQYFGPGTRLTVT.

This chain links TRBV7-2 with TRBJ2-2; D is tentatively TRBD1 or TRBD2 (5 bases each). The V gene lost 0 bases and the J gene lost 5 bases, with 10 bases spanning the gap. CDR1 and CDR2 from the germline V gene are SGHTA and FQGNSA. The CDR3 runs to 15 residues. The CDR3 coding sequence is TGTGCCAGCAGCTTAGCGGGACCTCTGACCGGGGAGCTGTTTTTT. Its protein is CASSLAGPLTGELFF. The full variable domain, completed using reference TRBV7-2 and TRBJ2-2, is GAGVSQSPSNKVTEKGKDVELRCDPISGHTALYWYRQSLGQGLEFLIYFQGNSAPDKSGLPSDRFSAERTGGSVSTLTIQRTQQEDSAVYLCASSLAGPLTGELFFGEGSRLTVL.

The rearrangement links TRBV10-3 to TRBJ2-7; TRBD1 matches at 7 bases. V shed 3 bases, J shed 4 bases, and the junction held 6 bases outside the gene matches. Per the germline V gene, CDR1 is ENHRY and CDR2 is SYGVKD. The CDR3 loop spans 14 amino acids. Here the CDR3 DNA reads TGTGCCATCAGTGAACAAGGACAGGCTTACGAGCAGTACTTC. Encoded protein: CAISEQGQAYEQYF.

This clonotype has just a few counts. The chain joins TRBV12-3 or TRBV12-4 to TRBJ1-1, with D possibly being TRBD1 (5 bases). CDR3 length equals 16 residues. V gave up 8 bases and J gave up 1 base, with 20 bases separating them. Here the CDR3 reads CASWVSGVTTNTEAFF. As DNA, the CDR3 is TGTGCCAGCTGGGTCTCGGGGGTGACCACGAACACTGAAGCTTTCTTT.

Many counts were recorded for this clonotype. The gene calls are TRBV20-1 and TRBJ1-2; 7 bases fit TRBD1. Germline CDR1 DFQATT, CDR2 SNEGSKA (reference sequence). The CDR3 runs to 12 residues. V was clipped by 4 bases and J by 2 bases; unmatched bases: 1. CDR3 sequence (DNA): TGCAGTGCTAAGACAGGGAACTATGGCTACACCTTC. Protein product: CSAKTGNYGYTF.

The rearrangement links TRBV12-3 or TRBV12-4 to TRBJ2-1; D perhaps matches TRBD2 (5 bases). V was pared by 6 bases and J by 2 bases, with 17 bases between. This CDR3 has 16 residues. The CDR3 DNA sequence: TGTGCCAGCAGCCCCGGGTCCGGACTGACCTACAATGAGCAGTTCTTC. Translated, it gives CASSPGSGLTYNEQFF.

This chain uses TRBV18 with TRBJ2-5; D is uncertain. V lost 2 bases, J lost 0 bases, and 7 bases lay in between. The germline CDR1 and CDR2 sequences are KGHSH and LQKENI. CDR3 length: 14 residues. The CDR3 spells CASSPLTYQETQYF. CDR3 coding DNA: TGTGCCAGCTCACCATTAACGTACCAAGAGACCCAGTACTTC.

The genes are TRBV29-1 and TRBJ1-1; D perhaps matches TRBD1 (5 bases). V was clipped by 4 bases and J by 6 bases, with 15 bases between them. Looked up from germline, CDR1 is SQVTM and CDR2 is ANQGSEA. This CDR3 is built from 13 residues. The CDR3 region is CSVGVQGGPEAFF. The CDR3 DNA sequence: TGCAGCGTTGGGGTGCAGGGTGGCCCTGAAGCTTTCTTT.

V usage is TRBV5-1 and J usage is TRBJ1-3; D is ambiguous. The germline gives CDR1 SGHRS, CDR2 YFSETQ. The V and J ends lost 5 bases and 0 bases respectively, with 12 bases between them. The CDR3 has 15 residues. The CDR3 coding sequence is TGCGCCAGCAGACCACCGGAAGACTCTGGAAACACCATATATTTT. As protein: CASRPPEDSGNTIYF.

The V gene is TRBV7-2, the J gene TRBJ2-5, with D possibly matching TRBD2 (5 bases). The CDR3 runs 13 residues. From germline, CDR1 is SGHTA and CDR2 FQGNSA. The ends were cut back, 5 bases at V and 6 bases at J, with 13 bases in the middle. CDR3 region: CASSMDLWQTQYF. CDR3 DNA: TGTGCCAGCAGCATGGACTTATGGCAGACCCAGTACTTC. The full variable domain, with the rest looked up from reference TRBV7-2 and TRBJ2-5, is GAGVSQSPSNKVTEKGKDVELRCDPISGHTALYWYRQSLGQGLEFLIYFQGNSAPDKSGLPSDRFSAERTGGSVSTLTIQRTQQEDSAVYLCASSMDLWQTQYFGPGTRLLVL.

This clonotype was found many times. The chain carries TRBV30 and TRBJ1-2, with D perhaps matching TRBD1 (5 bases). Trimming stripped 7 bases from V and 1 base from J, with 10 bases between. CDR1 and CDR2 (germline): GTSNPN, SVGIG (reference sequence). The CDR3 consists of 12 residues. This CDR3 reads CASWDLNYGYTF. For the CDR3, the DNA is TGTGCCTCGTGGGACCTTAACTATGGCTACACCTTC.

This clonotype was counted many times. The chain joins TRBV12-3 or TRBV12-4 to TRBJ1-1, with 7 bases aligning to TRBD1. CDR3 length: 15 residues. After removal of 2 bases from V and 1 base from J, the junction contained 4 bases not matched to a gene. The CDR3 DNA reads as TGTGCCAGCAGTTTAACAGGGGCCTCGAACACTGAAGCTTTCTTT. Translating gives CASSLTGASNTEAFF.

This clonotype was seen ten or more times. This rearrangement joins TRBV2 to TRBJ1-1; TRBD1 agrees at 7 bases. J gave up 0 bases and V 8 bases, and 15 bases lay outside the gene matches. The CDR3 is 17 residues long. Germline loops: CDR1 SNHLY, CDR2 FYNNEI. CDR3 nucleotides: TGTGCCAGCGTAAACAGACAGGGAGCCCTCCTGAACACTGAAGCTTTCTTT. As protein: CASVNRQGALLNTEAFF.

This clonotype appeared once. The CDR3 coding sequence is TGTGCCAGCAGCGAAGGGAGGGCCTTATACGAGCAGTACTTC. Protein sequence: CASSEGRALYEQYF. The rearrangement joins TRBV9 to TRBJ2-7, with TRBD2 identical over 7 bases. V was pared by 3 bases and J by 4 bases, with 7 bases of the junction left unmatched. The CDR3 contains 14 residues. CDR1 SGDLS and CDR2 YYNGEE come from the germline V gene.

The V and J genes are TRBV15 and TRBJ2-7, with 9 nucleotides matching TRBD1. Germline loops: CDR1 LNHNV, CDR2 YYDKDF (reference sequence). V lost 1 base and J lost 3; bases outside the gene matches: 4. The CDR3 spans 15 residues. CDR3 residues: CATSRAGDRDYEQYF. The CDR3 coding sequence is TGTGCCACCAGCAGAGCCGGGGACAGGGACTACGAGCAGTACTTC.

This clonotype showed up many times. The V and J genes are TRBV2 and TRBJ2-5; no clear D. Between the trimmed V and J ends, which lost 6 bases and 3 bases, there was a span of 5 bases. The CDR3 consists of 11 residues. Germline CDR1 is SNHLY and CDR2 is FYNNEI. CDR3 DNA sequence: TGTGCCAGCAGAATAAAAGAGACCCAGTACTTC. Translated, it gives CASRIKETQYF.

This clonotype was seen repeatedly, ten times or more. The genes are TRBV6-1 and TRBJ2-7, with 16 bases lining up with TRBD2. The CDR3 loop spans 16 amino acids. With V trimmed by 6 bases and J by 4 bases, 6 bases remained unmatched. Germline V gene data show CDR1 as MNHNS and CDR2 as SASEGT. CDR3 residues: CASRRGLAGGPYEQYF. In nucleotides, the CDR3 is TGTGCCAGCAGGAGGGGACTAGCGGGAGGGCCTTACGAGCAGTACTTC.

This CDR3 reads CAWSRRISYEQYF. The CDR3 coding sequence is TGTGCCTGGAGTCGGCGTATCTCCTACGAGCAGTACTTC. The chain joins TRBV30 to TRBJ2-7; D gene uncertain. The CDR3 is made up of 13 amino acids. V was shortened by 2 bases and J by 0 bases, with 8 bases between the two germline ends. Germline CDR1 and CDR2: GTSNPN and SVGIG (reference sequence).

This CDR3 reads CSARGLGGGETQYF. Written as DNA, the CDR3 is TGCAGTGCTAGAGGCCTGGGGGGCGGAGAGACCCAGTACTTC. The rearrangement uses TRBV20-1 and TRBJ2-5; D is possibly TRBD1 or TRBD2 (6 bases each). The CDR3 extends over 14 amino acids. V lost 1 base and J 4 bases, leaving 13 bases between the germline ends. Germline assignment: CDR1 DFQATT and CDR2 SNEGSKA (reference sequence).

This clonotype showed up just a few times. V usage is TRBV10-2 and J usage is TRBJ2-2; 12 nucleotides match TRBD2. V shed 7 bases and J 4 bases; nucleotides not matched to a gene: 10. Germline CDR1 reads WSHSY; CDR2 reads SAAADI. The CDR3 is made up of 17 amino acids. DNA of the CDR3: TGCGCCAGCACTAGCGGGAGGGCCAAATTCGCCACCGGGGAGCTGTTTTTT. Translated, it gives CASTSGRAKFATGELFF.

This rearrangement joins TRBV5-1 to TRBJ2-3; D possibly corresponds to TRBD1 (6 bases). The CDR3 runs to 16 residues. Germline V lookup: CDR1 SGHRS, CDR2 YFSETQ. Trimming left V 4 bases short and J 6 bases short, with 21 bases between. CDR3 nucleotide sequence: TGCGCCAGCAGCGGCCCACAGGGTCCCCCTTCGGATACGCAGTATTTT. Protein sequence: CASSGPQGPPSDTQYF.

The chain combines TRBV25-1 with TRBJ2-7; D ambiguous. Germline CDR1 is MGHDK and CDR2 is SYGVNS. This CDR3 contains 15 residues. Trimming cost V 1 base and J 2 bases, with 12 bases left between them. The CDR3 here is CASSECWLGAYEQYF. CDR3 nucleotide sequence: TGTGCCAGCAGTGAATGTTGGCTAGGAGCCTACGAGCAGTACTTC.